This T cell receptor (beta chain) was sequenced for a study of blood T cells in healthy people across ages. Study-wide points: In older individuals, TCR beta diversity per million T cells was lower, falling roughly linearly with age. Unknown CMV status may confound age-related changes in expanded clones. It was the long-lived donors that had more naive CD4+ cells and higher diversity than aged donors.

V lost 1 base to trimming and J lost 12 bases, with 16 bases between them. Germline V CDR1 and CDR2: MNHNS, SASEGT. The CDR3 is 14 amino acids. Through a sample-barcoded 5' primer and a J-beta primer mix, a second PCR was run for roughly 6 to 11 cycles. TCRdb reanalysed the 5' RACE reads using MiXCR and keeps one entry per CDR3 protein. The table has roughly 800,000 distinct CDR3 sequences, approximately 25% seen once. Of note for this clonotype: The antigen remains undetermined.

Another study also made use of these data, one on T cells of mothers and their children. From that second work: In this cohort, donors were a few healthy Caucasian mothers plus their six children.

The sequenced material came from blood. The source is a boy between 5 and 17 years old in good health. The chain couples TRBV6-1 to TRBJ2-1; D uncertain. The CDR3 region has the DNA TGTGCCAGCAGTGAAGTCTCGCCGGGTACTATGCAGTTCTTC. Residues: CASSEVSPGTMQFF.